The 16 T cell receptor beta chains in this list originate from one sample, sequenced in a study of STAT3 mutations in large granular lymphocyte leukemia. Their target antigens are unknown. Study-wide findings and caveats: At least one immunodominant TCR beta clonotype appeared in every T-cell large granular lymphocyte leukemia patient.

The table came from immunoSEQ multiplex PCR; TCRdb's copy has only in-frame clones and leaves some out. The sample holds 12,000 or so clones, roughly 87% seen once. Sequencing was performed on peripheral blood mononuclear cells. The receptors originated from a man older than 75 with T-cell large granular lymphocyte leukemia. Some clones in this sample may be carry-over from other donors' samples.

This chain uses TRBV5-1 with TRBJ2-1; 10 bases align to TRBD2. The CDR3 sequence is 18 residues long. The V gene end was trimmed by 0 bases and the J gene end by 7 bases; junction bases not matched to a gene: 13. Germline V gene lookup returns CDR1 SGHRS and CDR2 YFSETQ. This CDR3 is CASSLGASGGLNPNEQFF. In DNA, the CDR3 is TGCGCCAGCAGCTTGGGTGCTAGCGGGGGACTAAATCCGAATGAGCAGTTCTTC.

The chain employs TRBV29-1 and TRBJ2-3; D gene unclear. The V and J ends lost 2 bases and 8 bases respectively, with 14 bases between them. Germline assignment: CDR1 SQVTM and CDR2 ANQGSEA. The CDR3 extends over 13 amino acids. CDR3 sequence (DNA): TGCAGCGTTGAAAGGGAATCGTCGGGTACGCAGTATTTT. Its translation is CSVERESSGTQYF.

The J gene is TRBJ1-5, the V gene TRBV18; TRBD1 aligns across 10 bases. Looked up from germline, CDR1 is KGHSH and CDR2 is LQKENI. V dropped 5 bases and J dropped 2; count of bases not matched to a gene: 6. The CDR3 has 16 residues. The CDR3 DNA reads as TGTGCCAGCTCAAATTCCGGGACAGGGGGCAATCAGCCCCAGCATTTT. This sequence encodes CASSNSGTGGNQPQHF.

The chain combines TRBV5-1 with TRBJ2-5; 7 nucleotides align to TRBD2. V lost 7 bases, J lost 0 bases, and 6 bases stayed unmatched. Germline CDR1 and CDR2: SGHRS and YFSETQ. This CDR3 comprises 14 residues. CDR3 DNA: TGCGCCAGCGCCCTGGGGGGGAACCAAGAGACCCAGTACTTC. It yields the protein CASALGGNQETQYF.

This clone appeared once. The chain has TRBV7-9 and TRBJ2-6; D is tentatively TRBD1 or TRBD2 (5 bases each). The CDR3 covers 13 residues. CDR1 SEHNR and CDR2 FQNEAQ come from the germline V gene (reference sequence). V lost 6 bases to trimming and J lost 4 bases, with 7 bases between them. In DNA form, the CDR3 reads TGTGCCAGCAGTGGGGGAGGGGCCAACGTCCTGACTTTC. This codes for CASSGGGANVLTF.

The chain combines TRBV6-1 with TRBJ2-7; 13 nucleotides agree with TRBD2. This CDR3 comprises 14 residues. J lost 2 bases, V lost 6 bases, and 1 base had no gene match. Germline V gene lookup returns CDR1 MNHNS and CDR2 SASEGT. As DNA, the CDR3 is TGTGCCAGCAGACTAGCGGGGGGGCCCTACGAGCAGTACTTC. Translated: CASRLAGGPYEQYF.

The V gene is TRBV27, the J gene TRBJ2-3; 8 bases map to TRBD2. Trimming at V came to 6 bases and at J to 7 bases, leaving 18 bases not matched to a gene. Germline CDR1 MNHEY, CDR2 SMNVEV (reference sequence). The CDR3 runs to 17 residues. The CDR3 reads CASSNSRGGGGHNTQYF. CDR3 DNA sequence: TGTGCCAGCAGCAACTCCCGGGGCGGCGGGGGGCACAATACGCAGTATTTT.

The V gene is TRBV23-1, the J gene TRBJ2-3; D unclear. TRBV23-1 is treated as an ORF (open reading frame) with a function not yet certain. The CDR3 runs 18 residues. The V end was cut by 3 bases, the J end by 6 bases, with 25 bases between. The CDR3 bases are TGCGCCAGCAGTCACTCTCCCGACCCAGCATCCGGCCGGGATACGCAGTATTTT. As protein: CASSHSPDPASGRDTQYF.

The chain links TRBV11-2 to TRBJ2-7; unclear D gene. Germline CDR1 SGHAT, CDR2 FQNNGV. CDR3 length: 13 amino acids. V lost 8 bases and J lost 3, with 14 bases in between. The chain's CDR3 is CASGSQTNYEQYF. In DNA, the CDR3 is TGTGCCAGCGGTAGCCAGACCAACTACGAGCAGTACTTC.

J is TRBJ1-1 and V is TRBV7-9, with D perhaps matching TRBD1 (5 bases). Germline loops: CDR1 SEHNR, CDR2 FQNEAQ (reference sequence). The length of the CDR3 is 13 residues. The V end lost 5 bases, the J end lost 1 base, and 8 bases lay between the germline ends. CDR3 DNA sequence: TGTGCCAGCAGCGGGGGTTGGAACACTGAAGCTTTCTTT. Translated, it gives CASSGGWNTEAFF. Filled out from reference TRBV7-9 and TRBJ1-1, the complete variable domain reads DTGVSQNPRHKITKRGQNVTFRCDPISEHNRLYWYRQTLGQGPEFLTYFQNEAQLEKSRLLSDRFSAERPKGSFSTLEIQRTEQGDSAMYLCASSGGWNTEAFFGQGTRLTVV.

The chain recombines TRBV7-9 with TRBJ1-1; tentatively, D is TRBD1 (6 bases). Deletions cut 5 bases from V and 2 bases from J, with 12 bases between. The germline V gene has CDR1 SEHNR and CDR2 FQNEAQ (reference sequence). The CDR3 is made up of 14 amino acids. The CDR3 DNA sequence: TGTGCCAGCAGCCTACAGGGAGATAACACTGAAGCTTTCTTT. Protein: CASSLQGDNTEAFF.

The J gene is TRBJ1-5, the V gene TRBV4-3; D gene ambiguous. V was pared by 0 bases and J by 3 bases, with 6 bases between. Germline V lookup: CDR1 LGHNA, CDR2 YSLEER. This CDR3 is 14 amino acids long. The CDR3 DNA is TGCGCCAGCAGCCAAGATCTGTCCAATCAGCCCCAGCATTTT. Amino acids: CASSQDLSNQPQHF.

The chain recombines TRBV15 with TRBJ1-1; possible D gene TRBD1, 6 bases. The V and J ends lost 8 bases and 2 bases respectively, with 24 bases between them. The CDR3 sequence is 17 residues long. Germline values: CDR1 LNHNV, CDR2 YYDKDF (reference sequence). The CDR3 reads CATYEKAGASHNTEAFF. In DNA form, the CDR3 reads TGTGCCACCTACGAGAAGGCGGGGGCGTCCCATAACACTGAAGCTTTCTTT.

This clone was recorded once. The chain uses TRBV7-9 and TRBJ1-1, with D uncertain. The ends were cut back, 1 base at V and 1 base at J, with 10 bases in the middle. Per the germline V gene, CDR1 is SEHNR and CDR2 is FQNEAQ (reference sequence). The CDR3 is made up of 15 amino acids. The CDR3 nucleotides read TGTGCCAGCAGCTTAGGTCGTCAAAAGAACACTGAAGCTTTCTTT. Encoded protein: CASSLGRQKNTEAFF.

J is TRBJ1-1 and V is TRBV6-5; TRBD1 aligns across 9 bases. V lost 5 bases, J lost 4 bases, and 8 bases stayed unmatched. The germline CDR1 and CDR2 sequences are MNHEY and SVGAGI. This CDR3 is built from 15 residues. CDR3 bases: TGTGCCAGCAGTAAACCGGGACAGGGAAGCACTGAAGCTTTCTTT. Its translation: CASSKPGQGSTEAFF.

V usage is TRBV28 and J usage is TRBJ1-5, with a weak D call TRBD1 (6 bases). V lost 7 bases and J lost 0, with 19 bases in between. The length of the CDR3 is 17 residues. Germline V gene sequence: CDR1 MDHEN, CDR2 SYDVKM. CDR3 DNA: TGTGCCAGCAACTCCAACAATCCCAGGGGTAGCAATCAGCCCCAGCATTTT. Amino acids: CASNSNNPRGSNQPQHF. Combining the CDR3 with reference TRBV28 and TRBJ1-5 gives the whole variable domain DVKVTQSSRYLVKRTGEKVFLECVQDMDHENMFWYRQDPGLGLRLIYFSYDVKMKEKGDIPEGYSVSREKKERFSLILESASTNQTSMYLCASNSNNPRGSNQPQHFGDGTRLSIL.